This T cell receptor beta chain was profiled in a study of OX40 agonist ivuxolimab in advanced cancers. On the study more broadly: Partial responses, seen in three patients, involved one hepatocellular carcinoma and two cutaneous melanomas.

Clones were read by immunoSEQ multiplex PCR, and TCRdb kept only the in-frame ones, dropping some. The sample has 60,000 to 75,000 clones, roughly 90% seen once; the top ten hold more than 4.5%. Notes on the study in general: Antigen specificity remained undetermined for the expanded peripheral T cells.

The CDR3 is made up of 14 amino acids. Germline V gene lookup returns CDR1 KGHSY and CDR2 FQNENV. The germline V and J ends were trimmed by 6 bases and 4 bases, with 15 bases remaining between them. To note about this clone: Its antigen remains unidentified.

This chain connects TRBV16 to TRBJ1-1; D is possibly TRBD1 (6 bases). The receptor comes from an adult with an advanced solid tumor such as melanoma, head and neck, liver or kidney cancer. Sequenced here: CD4+ or CD8+ T cells sorted from blood, sampled in a trial of the OX40 agonist ivuxolimab. The CDR3 bases are TGTGCCAGCAGTCAGGGGCCTATGGGCACTGAAGCTTTCTTT. It codes for CASSQGPMGTEAFF.